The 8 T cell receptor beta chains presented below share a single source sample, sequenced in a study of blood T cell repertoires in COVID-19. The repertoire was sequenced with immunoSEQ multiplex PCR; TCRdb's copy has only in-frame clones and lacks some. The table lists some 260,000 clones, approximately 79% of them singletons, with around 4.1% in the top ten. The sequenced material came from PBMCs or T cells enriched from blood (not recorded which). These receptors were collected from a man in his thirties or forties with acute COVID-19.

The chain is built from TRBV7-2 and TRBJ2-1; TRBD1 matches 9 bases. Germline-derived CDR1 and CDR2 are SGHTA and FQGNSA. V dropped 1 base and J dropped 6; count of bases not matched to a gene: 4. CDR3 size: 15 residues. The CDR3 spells CASSLVGQGTNEQFF. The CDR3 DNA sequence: TGTGCCAGCAGCTTAGTGGGACAGGGAACCAATGAGCAGTTCTTC. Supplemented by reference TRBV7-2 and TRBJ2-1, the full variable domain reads GAGVSQSPSNKVTEKGKDVELRCDPISGHTALYWYRQSLGQGLEFLIYFQGNSAPDKSGLPSDRFSAERTGGSVSTLTIQRTQQEDSAVYLCASSLVGQGTNEQFFGPGTRLTVL.

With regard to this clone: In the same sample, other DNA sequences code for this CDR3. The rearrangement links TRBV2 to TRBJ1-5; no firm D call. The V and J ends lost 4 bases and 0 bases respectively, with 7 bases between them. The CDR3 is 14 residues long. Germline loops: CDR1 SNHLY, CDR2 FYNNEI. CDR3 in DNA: TGTGCCAGCAGTGCCGAGTATAGCAATCAGCCCCAGCATTTT. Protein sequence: CASSAEYSNQPQHF.

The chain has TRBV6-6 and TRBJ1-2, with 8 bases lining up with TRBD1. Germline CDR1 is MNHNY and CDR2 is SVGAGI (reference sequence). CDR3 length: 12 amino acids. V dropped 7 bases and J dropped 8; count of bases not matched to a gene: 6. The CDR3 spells CASTLTGEGYTF. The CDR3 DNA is TGTGCCAGCACCCTGACAGGGGAAGGCTACACCTTC.

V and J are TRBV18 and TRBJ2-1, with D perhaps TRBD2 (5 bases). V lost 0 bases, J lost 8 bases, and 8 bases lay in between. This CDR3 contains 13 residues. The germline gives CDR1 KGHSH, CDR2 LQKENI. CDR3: CASSPPGGHEQFF. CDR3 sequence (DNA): TGTGCCAGCTCACCACCGGGCGGGCATGAGCAGTTCTTC.

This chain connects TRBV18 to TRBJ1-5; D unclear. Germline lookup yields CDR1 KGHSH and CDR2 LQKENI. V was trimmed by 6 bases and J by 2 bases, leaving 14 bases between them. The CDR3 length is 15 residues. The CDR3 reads CASSPSGRGNQPQHF. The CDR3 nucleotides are TGTGCCAGCTCCCCCTCTGGGCGAGGCAATCAGCCCCAGCATTTT.

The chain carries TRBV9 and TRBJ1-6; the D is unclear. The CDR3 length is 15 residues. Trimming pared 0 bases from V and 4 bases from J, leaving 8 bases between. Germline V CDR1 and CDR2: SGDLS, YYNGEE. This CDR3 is CASSVGSGYNSPLHF. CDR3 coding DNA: TGTGCCAGCAGCGTAGGCTCGGGATATAATTCACCCCTCCACTTT.

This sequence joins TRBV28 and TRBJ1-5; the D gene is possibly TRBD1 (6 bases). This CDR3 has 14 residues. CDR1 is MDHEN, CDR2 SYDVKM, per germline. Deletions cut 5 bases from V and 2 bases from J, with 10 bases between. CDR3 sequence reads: CASSVRQGNQPQHF. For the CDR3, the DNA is TGTGCCAGCAGTGTACGACAGGGCAATCAGCCCCAGCATTTT. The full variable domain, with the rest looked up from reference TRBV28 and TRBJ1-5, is DVKVTQSSRYLVKRTGEKVFLECVQDMDHENMFWYRQDPGLGLRLIYFSYDVKMKEKGDIPEGYSVSREKKERFSLILESASTNQTSMYLCASSVRQGNQPQHFGDGTRLSIL.

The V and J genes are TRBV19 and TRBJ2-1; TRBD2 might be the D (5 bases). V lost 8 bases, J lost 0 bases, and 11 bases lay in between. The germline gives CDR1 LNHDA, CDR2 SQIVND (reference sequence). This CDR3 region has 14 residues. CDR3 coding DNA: TGTGCCAGTCGTCAGAGGGCCTCCTACAATGAGCAGTTCTTC. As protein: CASRQRASYNEQFF.